Below, 5 T cell receptor beta chains from the same sample are listed, as sequenced in a study of blood T cell repertoires in COVID-19. Only in-frame clones appear in the TCRdb table, and some are missing; sequencing was by immunoSEQ multiplex PCR. The sample carries about 70,000 clones, 86% recorded once. The specimen was peripheral blood. The receptors were sampled from a human donor in a cohort sampled during active COVID-19.

V is TRBV19 and J is TRBJ2-1, with no clear D. This CDR3 region has 14 residues. Germline V gene data show CDR1 as LNHDA and CDR2 as SQIVND (reference sequence). The V end lost 3 bases, the J end lost 5 bases, and 11 bases lay between the germline ends. The CDR3 spells CASSMSNTDNEQFF. As DNA, the CDR3 is TGTGCCAGTAGTATGTCGAACACCGACAATGAGCAGTTCTTC.

This chain connects TRBV7-2 to TRBJ2-7, with a weak D call TRBD2 (6 bases). The CDR3 runs 17 residues. Trimming removed 1 base from V and 1 base from J, with 17 bases in between. Per the germline V gene, CDR1 is SGHTA and CDR2 is FQGNSA. CDR3 amino acids: CASSLGGDPGGSYEQYF. DNA of the CDR3: TGTGCCAGCAGCTTAGGGGGGGACCCTGGGGGGTCCTACGAGCAGTACTTC. The full variable domain, in which reference TRBV7-2 and TRBJ2-7 provide the parts outside the CDR3, is GAGVSQSPSNKVTEKGKDVELRCDPISGHTALYWYRQSLGQGLEFLIYFQGNSAPDKSGLPSDRFSAERTGGSVSTLTIQRTQQEDSAVYLCASSLGGDPGGSYEQYFGPGTRLTVT.

V and J are TRBV18 and TRBJ1-2, with 9 bases aligning to TRBD1. The CDR3 is 18 amino acids. V gave up 2 bases and J gave up 4 bases; unmatched junction bases: 14. Germline lookup yields CDR1 KGHSH and CDR2 LQKENI. The CDR3 sequence: CASSPEGQGMTSAYGYTF. The DNA of the CDR3 is TGTGCCAGCTCACCAGAGGGACAGGGAATGACTTCGGCCTATGGCTACACCTTC.

This clone was seen once. V and J are TRBV4-1 and TRBJ2-1; possibly TRBD1 for D (6 bases). The germline V and J ends were trimmed by 3 bases and 0 bases, with 24 bases remaining between them. In germline, CDR1 is MGHRA, CDR2 YSYEKL. The CDR3 covers 20 residues. CDR3 coding DNA: TGCGCCAGCAGCCACCCTTGGACATCCTTAATAGGGGGCTCCTACAATGAGCAGTTCTTC. Its protein product is CASSHPWTSLIGGSYNEQFF.

J is TRBJ1-1 and V is TRBV2; 11 nucleotides align to TRBD1. The V segment lost 6 bases and the J segment 3 bases; nucleotides outside the gene matches: 3. The CDR3 spans 14 residues. Germline CDR1 SNHLY, CDR2 FYNNEI. The CDR3 sequence is CASRGTGGHTEAFF. The CDR3 coding sequence is TGTGCCAGCAGGGGGACAGGGGGACACACTGAAGCTTTCTTT. Supplemented by reference TRBV2 and TRBJ1-1, the full variable domain reads EPEVTQTPSHQVTQMGQEVILRCVPISNHLYFYWYRQILGQKVEFLVSFYNNEISEKSEIFDDQFSVERPDGSNFTLKIRSTKLEDSAMYFCASRGTGGHTEAFFGQGTRLTVV.